This T cell receptor (beta chain) was sequenced during a study of blood T cell repertoires in COVID-19. Study in general: The origin of the acute and convalescent COVID-19 samples was the United States, Italy and Spain. PBMCs, B-cell-depleted T cells, or T cells were the source of the cDNA or gDNA that made up the material.

The CDR3 runs to 15 residues. Germline lookup yields CDR1 SGHTA and CDR2 FQGNSA. V dropped 5 bases and J dropped 3 bases, with 15 bases sitting between them. Produced via immunoSEQ multiplex PCR; TCRdb's table is partial and in-frame only. The sample lists tens of thousands of clones, about 82% occurring once. The sequence came from a man between 65 and 85 years old with acute or convalescent COVID-19. Input material: peripheral blood. The chain links TRBV7-2 to TRBJ2-3; the D is unclear. CDR3 residues: CASSPPEYRTDTQYF. For the CDR3, the DNA is TGTGCCAGCAGCCCGCCGGAGTATCGTACAGATACGCAGTATTTT.